This T cell receptor beta chain was recorded in a study of shared clonotypes between healthy human individuals. Each cell subset's genomic DNA was divided evenly among several immunoSEQ plates. Original analysis: ImmunoSEQ only sent back junction sequences with no quality scores, so filtering was done differently. This table comes from immunoSEQ multiplex PCR, and its TCRdb copy is limited to in-frame clones, with some not included. That table furnishes V, J and clone size, whereas the DNA furnished D and trimming. In the table there are approximately 1.9 million clones, roughly 95% of which are singletons. V shed 4 bases and J shed 4 bases, with 18 bases lying between them. CDR3 size: 16 residues. The germline V gene encodes CDR1 SGHNT and CDR2 YYREEE (reference sequence). Naive CD8 cells comprised CD45RO-negative, CCR7-positively selected cells, excluding terminally differentiated effector memory CD45RA+ cells.

This TCR came from a man younger than 35 in good health. Some clones in this sample may be carry-over from other donors' samples. The chain links TRBV5-4 to TRBJ2-1, with a tentative D call TRBD2 (5 bases). The source material was naive CD8+ T cells from PBMCs. The CDR3 loop is CASSPPGRTQYNEQFF. The CDR3 coding sequence is TGTGCCAGCAGCCCCCCCGGGCGGACTCAGTACAATGAGCAGTTCTTC.